The rows below give T cell receptor beta chains drawn from one sample of a study of identical twins. TCRdb processed the 5' RACE reads anew with MiXCR; each CDR3 protein has one entry. The data contain 600,000 to 800,000 distinct CDR3 sequences, over 20% of them singletons. These data were likewise used in another study, on T cells expressing NK-cell markers.

Specimen: PBMCs. These receptor sequences come from a woman younger than 35 in good health. The CDR3 runs from the conserved cysteine through the conserved F or W. Each record gives: D gene, CDR3 length, J gene, V gene, CDR3 protein. D genes are given only for firm matches.

>.|16|TRBJ2-1|TRBV11-2
CASSSWDSSSYNEQFF
>.|14|TRBJ1-5|TRBV3-1
CASSHWAGNQPQHF
>TRBD1|15|TRBJ1-1|TRBV29-1
CSVEVLSDRESRAFF
>.|16|TRBJ2-1|TRBV4-2
CASSQGLRPFYNEQFF
>.|14|TRBJ2-1|TRBV12-3/TRBV12-4
CASSFVGSYNEQFF
>.|13|TRBJ2-5|TRBV20-1
CSASKGSQETQYF
>.|15|TRBJ2-3|TRBV20-1
CSAHRPRTSTDTQYF
>TRBD2|17|TRBJ2-5|TRBV7-2
CASSSGLAGGLLETQYF
>TRBD2|16|TRBJ2-1|TRBV7-2
CASSLGGRGLYNEQFF
>.|15|TRBJ2-2|TRBV24-1
CATSDGPRGTGELFF
>TRBD2|21|TRBJ2-1|TRBV5-1
CASSLASSGIWASTQYNEQFF
>.|15|TRBJ2-5|TRBV11-2
CASSLGASTQETQYF
>TRBD1|15|TRBJ2-1|TRBV7-2
CASSDWTGVYNEQFF
>TRBD2|16|TRBJ2-5|TRBV12-3/TRBV12-4
CASSSLGSGSQETQYF
>.|13|TRBJ2-3|TRBV20-1
CSARVHATDTQYF
>.|12|TRBJ1-2|TRBV5-7
CASRYESYGYTF
>TRBD2|15|TRBJ2-4|TRBV20-1
CSAAQLAGNIYIQYF
>TRBD2|15|TRBJ2-3|TRBV11-2
CASSQREGPADTQYF
>TRBD2|15|TRBJ2-3|TRBV5-5
CASRSTSGRSDTQYF
>TRBD1|16|TRBJ2-5|TRBV12-3/TRBV12-4
CASSSWDRGDQETQYF
>.|15|TRBJ2-5|TRBV6-5
CASSSPEPGQETQYF